One sample yielded the 24 T cell receptor beta chains listed below, sequenced in a study of identical twins. TCRdb passed the 5' RACE reads through MiXCR, listing each CDR3 protein once. The table includes hundreds of thousands of distinct CDR3 sequences, about 20% detected once. These data are also associated with another study on T cells expressing NK-cell markers.

The sequenced sample consisted of PBMCs. These receptors originate from a woman aged 18 to 35 in good health.

V and J are TRBV7-9 and TRBJ1-6; 10 bases align to TRBD1. Germline assignment: CDR1 SEHNR and CDR2 FQNEAQ (reference sequence). V trimming: 4 bases; J trimming: 8 bases; junction bases outside the gene matches: 5. This CDR3 contains 15 residues. CDR3 amino acids: CASSSGQGRDSPLHF. The CDR3 DNA follows: TGTGCCAGCAGCTCGGGACAGGGGCGAGATTCACCCCTCCACTTT.

This clonotype has ten or more counts. J is TRBJ2-1 and V is TRBV20-1; TRBD2 aligns across 8 bases. This CDR3 has 13 amino acids. The germline gives CDR1 DFQATT, CDR2 SNEGSKA (reference sequence). V shed 6 bases and J 5 bases; nucleotides not matched to a gene: 6. The chain's CDR3 is CSANSGVDNEQFF. In DNA form, the CDR3 reads TGCAGTGCCAATAGCGGGGTAGACAATGAGCAGTTCTTC.

This chain joins TRBV27 and TRBJ1-5; D unclear. CDR3 length: 13 amino acids. The V and J ends lost 4 bases and 6 bases respectively, with 10 bases between them. CDR1 is MNHEY and CDR2 is SMNVEV in the germline V gene (reference sequence). CDR3 residues: CASSSYRSQPQHF. CDR3 bases: TGTGCCAGCAGTTCATACCGTTCTCAGCCCCAGCATTTT.

This clonotype has at least ten counts. This chain joins TRBV20-1 and TRBJ2-4, with D perhaps matching TRBD2 (5 bases). V lost 0 bases and J 7 bases, leaving 10 bases between the germline ends. The CDR3 length is 13 residues. Germline V CDR1 and CDR2: DFQATT, SNEGSKA (reference sequence). The CDR3 region has the DNA TGCAGTGCTAGAGATGAGGGCGGGAACATTCAGTACTTC. Its translation: CSARDEGGNIQYF.

This clonotype was found a few times. The gene calls are TRBV29-1 and TRBJ2-7; D gene unclear. Germline V gene lookup returns CDR1 SQVTM and CDR2 ANQGSEA. This CDR3 region has 14 residues. The germline V and J ends were trimmed by 5 bases and 2 bases, with 16 bases remaining between them. The CDR3 spells CSVTSSATTYEQYF. In nucleotides, the CDR3 is TGCAGCGTTACCAGTTCAGCGACAACCTACGAGCAGTACTTC.

This clonotype was seen at least ten times. The chain employs TRBV29-1 and TRBJ2-2; tentative D call: TRBD1 (6 bases). The CDR3 has 17 residues. The V end was cut by 4 bases, the J end by 0 bases, with 18 bases between. Germline V gives CDR1 SQVTM, CDR2 ANQGSEA. DNA for the CDR3: TGCAGCGTTGGAGTTGTCCCTGGGGGCTCGAACACCGGGGAGCTGTTTTTT. The encoded protein is CSVGVVPGGSNTGELFF.

This clonotype is a singleton in its sample. The gene calls are TRBV12-3 or TRBV12-4 and TRBJ1-2; no definite D call. Trimming shortened V by 10 bases and J by 4 bases, and 13 bases separated the two germline ends. CDR3 length: 12 residues. The CDR3 DNA is TGTGCCATTCAATTAGGTGGCTATGGCTACACCTTC. The encoded protein is CAIQLGGYGYTF.

This clonotype was recorded a few times. The chain carries TRBV5-5 and TRBJ2-6, with D perhaps assigned TRBD1 or TRBD2 (5 bases each). The CDR3 extends over 15 amino acids. With 3 bases removed from V and 4 bases from J, the gap between germline ends came to 11 bases. CDR1 is SGHKS and CDR2 is YYEKEE in the germline V gene (reference sequence). CDR3 region: CASSWDPPGANVLTF. The CDR3 bases are TGTGCCAGCAGCTGGGACCCCCCCGGGGCCAACGTCCTGACTTTC.

The J gene is TRBJ2-5, the V gene TRBV6-2 or TRBV6-3, with TRBD2 as a possible D gene (5 bases). Trimming removed 2 bases from V and 9 bases from J, with 7 bases in between. Germline V gene data show CDR1 as MNHEY and CDR2 as SVGEGT. The CDR3 runs 11 residues. CDR3 amino acids: CASSYGSPQYF. The CDR3 DNA is TGTGCCAGCAGTTACGGGAGCCCCCAGTACTTC.

The CDR3 sequence: CASSFKRLAGGYEQYF. The CDR3 region has the DNA TGTGCCAGCAGCTTCAAAAGACTAGCGGGCGGCTACGAGCAGTACTTC. V and J are TRBV7-2 and TRBJ2-7; 10 bases map to TRBD2. V was clipped by 3 bases and J by 3 bases; unmatched bases: 8. Germline V gene sequence: CDR1 SGHTA, CDR2 FQGNSA. CDR3 length: 16 amino acids.

This clonotype showed up many times. The V call is TRBV10-2, the J call TRBJ1-1; perhaps TRBD1 as D (6 bases). CDR3 length: 12 residues. V lost 9 bases and J 8 bases, leaving 16 bases between the germline ends. Germline CDR1 and CDR2: WSHSY and SAAADI. CDR3 residues: CASSEGGVEAFF. The CDR3, as DNA: TGCGCCAGTTCAGAGGGGGGAGTGGAAGCTTTCTTT.

This clonotype has more than one count but fewer than ten. V is TRBV6-1 and J is TRBJ2-3; maybe TRBD2 (7 bases). The CDR3 length is 14 residues. Germline V gives CDR1 MNHNS, CDR2 SASEGT. The V end lost 7 bases, the J end lost 2 bases, and 13 bases lay between the germline ends. This CDR3 is CASNVAGATDTQYF. In nucleotides, the CDR3 is TGTGCCAGCAACGTGGCGGGGGCCACAGATACGCAGTATTTT.

This clonotype occurred a few times. DNA for the CDR3: TGTGCCAGCAAGAGACAGGGGCTCTCCTACGAGCAGTACTTC. It yields the protein CASKRQGLSYEQYF. The chain combines TRBV6-1 with TRBJ2-7, with TRBD1 matching 8 bases. Germline-derived CDR1 and CDR2 are MNHNS and SASEGT. This CDR3 region has 14 residues. V shed 7 bases and J 0 bases; nucleotides not matched to a gene: 5.

This clonotype was seen only a few times. The V call is TRBV7-2, the J call TRBJ2-1; D is perhaps TRBD2 (6 bases). This CDR3 is built from 16 residues. Trimming stripped 3 bases from V and 2 bases from J, with 14 bases between. Germline V gives CDR1 SGHTA, CDR2 FQGNSA. The CDR3 sequence: CASSLSGTSTYNEQFF. In DNA form, the CDR3 reads TGTGCCAGCAGCTTGTCCGGGACTTCCACCTACAATGAGCAGTTCTTC. Full variable domain (outside the CDR3, taken from reference TRBV7-2 and TRBJ2-1): GAGVSQSPSNKVTEKGKDVELRCDPISGHTALYWYRQSLGQGLEFLIYFQGNSAPDKSGLPSDRFSAERTGGSVSTLTIQRTQQEDSAVYLCASSLSGTSTYNEQFFGPGTRLTVL.

This chain joins TRBV11-2 and TRBJ1-1; the D is unclear. Germline V CDR1 and CDR2: SGHAT, FQNNGV. The length of the CDR3 is 13 residues. V lost 6 bases and J 3 bases, leaving 11 bases between the germline ends. The CDR3 spells CASSSLQHTEAFF. Written as DNA, the CDR3 is TGTGCCAGCAGTTCACTCCAGCACACTGAAGCTTTCTTT.

This clonotype was picked up a small number of times. The chain uses TRBV5-1 and TRBJ2-7, with D perhaps matching TRBD1 or TRBD2 (5 bases each). The length of the CDR3 is 15 residues. Trimming left V 0 bases short and J 2 bases short, with 12 bases between. CDR1 is SGHRS, CDR2 YFSETQ, per germline. The CDR3 DNA follows: TGCGCCAGCAGCTTGGCCGGGACGCGTACCTACGAGCAGTACTTC. It codes for CASSLAGTRTYEQYF. The full variable domain, with the rest looked up from reference TRBV5-1 and TRBJ2-7, is KAGVTQTPRYLIKTRGQQVTLSCSPISGHRSVSWYQQTPGQGLQFLFEYFSETQRNKGNFPGRFSGRQFSNSRSEMNVSTLELGDSALYLCASSLAGTRTYEQYFGPGTRLTVT.

This clonotype was recorded many times. The V call is TRBV12-3 or TRBV12-4, the J call TRBJ2-1, with D possibly being TRBD2 (6 bases). The CDR3 runs 15 residues. V was trimmed by 8 bases and J by 0 bases, leaving 14 bases between them. CDR3 amino acids: CASSTRGYSYNEQFF. For the CDR3, the DNA is TGTGCCAGCTCAACCCGGGGGTACTCCTACAATGAGCAGTTCTTC.

The chain recombines TRBV15 with TRBJ1-1; tentatively, D is TRBD1 (5 bases). The CDR3 is 12 residues long. The V end was cut by 1 base, the J end by 10 bases, with 10 bases between. Germline V lookup: CDR1 LNHNV, CDR2 YYDKDF (reference sequence). As DNA, the CDR3 is TGTGCCACCAGCAGAGTAGGGACGCCAGCTTTCTTT. This gives the protein CATSRVGTPAFF.

The chain carries TRBV10-2 and TRBJ2-5, with D perhaps matching TRBD2 (7 bases). Trimming left V 4 bases short and J 6 bases short, with 18 bases between. The CDR3 contains 15 residues. Germline loops: CDR1 WSHSY, CDR2 SAAADI. This CDR3 reads CASSGRRGGTQTQYF. The CDR3 DNA reads TGCGCCAGCAGTGGAAGGAGGGGGGGCACGCAGACCCAGTACTTC.

The chain links TRBV5-1 to TRBJ2-1; D is uncertain. Germline lookup yields CDR1 SGHRS and CDR2 YFSETQ. Trimming cost V 2 bases and J 2 bases, with 8 bases left between them. The CDR3 is made up of 14 amino acids. CDR3 sequence: CASSLGPTYNEQFF. The CDR3 bases are TGCGCCAGCAGCTTAGGGCCAACCTACAATGAGCAGTTCTTC. The entire variable domain, with the rest obtained from reference TRBV5-1 and TRBJ2-1, is as follows: KAGVTQTPRYLIKTRGQQVTLSCSPISGHRSVSWYQQTPGQGLQFLFEYFSETQRNKGNFPGRFSGRQFSNSRSEMNVSTLELGDSALYLCASSLGPTYNEQFFGPGTRLTVL.

This clonotype was seen a handful of times. CDR3 in amino acids: CASRRTRADTQYF. The CDR3 coding sequence is TGTGCCAGCAGACGCACGAGGGCAGATACGCAGTATTTT. V usage is TRBV12-3 or TRBV12-4 and J usage is TRBJ2-3; D might be TRBD2 (5 bases). The CDR3 contains 13 residues. V was shortened by 6 bases and J by 4 bases, with 11 bases between the two germline ends.

The gene calls are TRBV6-5 and TRBJ1-2; no reliable D call. V was clipped by 4 bases and J by 4 bases, with 13 bases between them. Germline CDR1 is MNHEY and CDR2 is SVGAGI. The CDR3 consists of 14 residues. This CDR3 is CASSLSISGYGYTF. CDR3 in DNA: TGTGCCAGCAGTTTGTCCATTAGTGGCTATGGCTACACCTTC.

A few counts support this clonotype. This chain connects TRBV7-9 to TRBJ1-1; 7 nucleotides line up with TRBD1. This CDR3 is 12 amino acids long. Germline V CDR1 and CDR2: SEHNR, FQNEAQ (reference sequence). The trim removed 5 bases at V and 5 bases at J, leaving 2 bases unmatched. The CDR3 protein is CASSATGTEAFF. CDR3 in DNA: TGTGCCAGCAGCGCGACAGGGACTGAAGCTTTCTTT.

This clonotype was observed a handful of times. This chain connects TRBV12-3 or TRBV12-4 to TRBJ1-1; perhaps TRBD1 as D (6 bases). Trimming removed 5 bases at V and 6 bases at J, with 19 bases between. The CDR3 consists of 15 residues. CDR3 coding DNA: TGTGCCAGCAGTCCAAGACAGGCGATTGATGCTGAAGCTTTCTTT. This sequence encodes CASSPRQAIDAEAFF.